A single count supports the clone carrying this TCR beta chain. As yet, its antigen is unknown. Researchers used genomic DNA as the template to profile TCR beta VDJ and CDR3. Using its own MiXCR run on the reads, TCRdb lists one record per CDR3 protein. This table has 180,000 or so distinct CDR3 sequences, approximately 48% appearing once. Whoever was chosen for sequencing had shown CD8+CD57+ cell expansion by flow cytometry. The CDR3 spans 12 residues. Unmatched junction bases numbered 8, after V lost 7 bases and J lost 6 bases. Germline loops: CDR1 DFQATT, CDR2 SNEGSKA (reference sequence). These data belong to a study of CD8+CD57+ T cells in acquired aplastic anemia. Study findings and constraints: In common between the patients and the controls were approximately 28 CD8+ CDR3 sequences.

The genes are TRBV20-1 and TRBJ2-7; 8 nucleotides line up with TRBD2. The clonotype was recovered from a human donor with aplastic anemia. Material: sorted CD4+, CD8+, or CD8+CD57+ T cells (not recorded which) from PBMCs. The CDR3 DNA sequence: TGCAGTGTCCAGCGGCTAGCGGGCGAGCAGTACTTC. As protein: CSVQRLAGEQYF.